This T cell receptor beta chain was sequenced in a study of monozygotic twins with inflammatory bowel disease. For each CDR3 protein, TCRdb gives one entry from its re-call of the 5' RACE reads, without DNA. This sample's table has roughly 200,000 distinct CDR3 sequences. The draw for each donor consisted of a single 2.5 ml blood sample. The CDR3 consists of 15 residues. Looked up from germline, CDR1 is LGHDT and CDR2 is YNNKEL (reference sequence). The chain recombines TRBV3-1 with TRBJ2-3. The sequence derives from a human donor with ulcerative colitis or Crohn's disease, or a healthy co-twin of an affected twin (not recorded which). The source material was blood. The CDR3 loop reads CASSQTLSSTDTQYF.